This T cell receptor (beta chain) was captured in a study of CD4+ T cells in melanoma. Study results and caveats: A reported correlation linked neoantigen-specific CD4+ T cells to CD8+, macrophage and B cell function.

Germline CDR1 is MGHDK and CDR2 is SYGVNS. This CDR3 contains 12 residues. The V gene lost 4 bases and the J gene lost 9 bases, with 12 bases spanning the gap. Data came from immunoSEQ multiplex PCR; TCRdb stores just in-frame clones and leaves some out. The repertoire holds over 15,000 clones, approximately 81% seen once, with about 5% in the top ten. Turning to this clone: The antigen remains unidentified.

Sequencing was performed on cells from a culture (not recorded whether cultured in vitro). The gene calls are TRBV25-1 and TRBJ1-1, with D perhaps matching TRBD1 (5 bases). The origin of this receptor is a human donor with melanoma. CDR3 DNA sequence: TGTGCCAGCAGTGGGCAGGGCCAAAAAGCTTTCTTT. Its translation is CASSGQGQKAFF.